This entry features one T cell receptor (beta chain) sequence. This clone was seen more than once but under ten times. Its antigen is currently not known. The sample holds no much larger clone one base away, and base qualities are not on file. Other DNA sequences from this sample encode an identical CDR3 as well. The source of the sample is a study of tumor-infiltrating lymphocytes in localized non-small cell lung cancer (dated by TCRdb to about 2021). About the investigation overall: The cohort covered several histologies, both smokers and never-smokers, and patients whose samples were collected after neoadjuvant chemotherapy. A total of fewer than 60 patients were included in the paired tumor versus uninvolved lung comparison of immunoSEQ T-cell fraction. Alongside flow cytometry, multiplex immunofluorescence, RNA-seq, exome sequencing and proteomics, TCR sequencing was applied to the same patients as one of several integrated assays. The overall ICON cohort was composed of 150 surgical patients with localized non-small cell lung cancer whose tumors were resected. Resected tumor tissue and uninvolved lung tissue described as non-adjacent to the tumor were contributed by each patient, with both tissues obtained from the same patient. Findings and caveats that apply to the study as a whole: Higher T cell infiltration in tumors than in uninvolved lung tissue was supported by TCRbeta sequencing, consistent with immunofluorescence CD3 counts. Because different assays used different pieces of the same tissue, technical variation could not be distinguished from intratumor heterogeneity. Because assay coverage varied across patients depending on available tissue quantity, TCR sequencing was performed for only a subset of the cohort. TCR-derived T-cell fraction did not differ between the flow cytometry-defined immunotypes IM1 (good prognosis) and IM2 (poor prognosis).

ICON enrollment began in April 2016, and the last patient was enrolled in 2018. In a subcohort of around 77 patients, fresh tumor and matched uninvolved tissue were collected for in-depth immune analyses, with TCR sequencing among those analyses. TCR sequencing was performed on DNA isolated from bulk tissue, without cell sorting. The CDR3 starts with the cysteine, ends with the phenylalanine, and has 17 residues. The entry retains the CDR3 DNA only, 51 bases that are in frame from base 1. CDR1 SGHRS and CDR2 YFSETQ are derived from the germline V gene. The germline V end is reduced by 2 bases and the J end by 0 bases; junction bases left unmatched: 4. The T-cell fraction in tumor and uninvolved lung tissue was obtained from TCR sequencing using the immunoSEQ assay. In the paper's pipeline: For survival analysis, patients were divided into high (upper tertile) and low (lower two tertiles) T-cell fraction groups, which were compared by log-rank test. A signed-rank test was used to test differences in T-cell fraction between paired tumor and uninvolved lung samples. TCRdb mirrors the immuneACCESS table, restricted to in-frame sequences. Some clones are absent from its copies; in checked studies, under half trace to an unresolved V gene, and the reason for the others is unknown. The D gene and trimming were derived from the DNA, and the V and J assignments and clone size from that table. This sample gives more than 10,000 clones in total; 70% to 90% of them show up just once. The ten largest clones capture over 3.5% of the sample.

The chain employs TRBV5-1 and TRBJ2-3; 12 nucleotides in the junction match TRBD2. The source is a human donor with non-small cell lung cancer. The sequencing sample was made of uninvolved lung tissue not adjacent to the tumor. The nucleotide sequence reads TGCGCCAGCAGCTTTCCCGGACTAGCGGGAAGCACAGATACGCAGTATTTT. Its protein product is CASSFPGLAGSTDTQYF.